The sequence of this TCR beta chain was determined in a study of OX40 agonist ivuxolimab in advanced cancers. Study at large: Ivuxolimab is a fully human IgG2 antibody that activates OX40 (CD134). The study gave patients intravenous ivuxolimab at 0.01 to 10 mg/kg every 2 weeks.

General study points: Compared with CD4+, CD8+ T cells on average had more expanded clones.

Details on this clone: The target antigen is unknown. Its ends do not fully match the called genes, so a read error is possible. This specimen includes other DNA sequences encoding the same CDR3.

Germline CDR1 reads MNHEY; CDR2 reads SMNVEV (reference sequence). CDR3 size: 12 residues. Clones were read by immunoSEQ multiplex PCR, and TCRdb kept only the in-frame ones, dropping some. The sample shows some 100,000 clones, 85% to 95% of them seen only once. This receptor was obtained from an adult with an advanced solid tumor such as melanoma, head and neck, liver or kidney cancer. The chain combines TRBV27 with TRBJ2-1; D is uncertain. Specimen: CD4+ or CD8+ T cells sorted from blood, collected in a trial of the OX40 agonist ivuxolimab. CDR3 in DNA: TGTGCCAGCAGCTTATATGGGAATGAGCAGTTCTTC. Translation: CASSLYGNEQFF.